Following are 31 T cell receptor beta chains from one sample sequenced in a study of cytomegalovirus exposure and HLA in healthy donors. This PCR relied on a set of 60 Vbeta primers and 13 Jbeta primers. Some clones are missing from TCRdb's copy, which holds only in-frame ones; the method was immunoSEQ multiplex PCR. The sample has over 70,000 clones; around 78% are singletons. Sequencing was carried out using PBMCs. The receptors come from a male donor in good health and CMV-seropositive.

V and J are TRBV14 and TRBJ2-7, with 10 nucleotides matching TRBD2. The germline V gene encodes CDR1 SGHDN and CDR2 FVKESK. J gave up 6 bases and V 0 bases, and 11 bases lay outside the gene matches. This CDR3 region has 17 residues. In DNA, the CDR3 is TGTGCCAGCAGCCAAGAGGTGTGGGTAGCGGGAGGCCTCGAGCAGTACTTC. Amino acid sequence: CASSQEVWVAGGLEQYF.

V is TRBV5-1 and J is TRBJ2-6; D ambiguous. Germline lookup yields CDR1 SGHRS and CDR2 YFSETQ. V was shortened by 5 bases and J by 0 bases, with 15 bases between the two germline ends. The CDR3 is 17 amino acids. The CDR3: CASSLGSSSSGANVLTF. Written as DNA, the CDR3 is TGCGCCAGCAGTCTTGGCAGTTCATCCTCTGGGGCCAACGTCCTGACTTTC.

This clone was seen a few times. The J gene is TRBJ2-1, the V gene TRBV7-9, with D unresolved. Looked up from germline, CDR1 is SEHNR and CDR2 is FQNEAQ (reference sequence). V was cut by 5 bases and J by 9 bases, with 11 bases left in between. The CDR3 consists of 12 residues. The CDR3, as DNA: TGTGCCAGCAGCCCAGATAGCACTGAGCAGTTCTTC. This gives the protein CASSPDSTEQFF.

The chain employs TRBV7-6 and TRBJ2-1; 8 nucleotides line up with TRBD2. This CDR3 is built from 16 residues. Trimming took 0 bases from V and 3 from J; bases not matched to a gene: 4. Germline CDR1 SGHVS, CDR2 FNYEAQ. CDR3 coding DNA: TGTGCCAGCAGCTTAGCGTCAAGCGGGGGCTACAATGAGCAGTTCTTC. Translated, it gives CASSLASSGGYNEQFF.

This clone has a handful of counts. Here the CDR3 reads CAWRRQGGYEQYF. The DNA for the CDR3 is TGTGCCTGGAGGCGGCAGGGAGGCTACGAGCAGTACTTC. The gene calls are TRBV30 and TRBJ2-7; the D gene is possibly TRBD2 (6 bases). Per germline, CDR1 GTSNPN and CDR2 SVGIG (reference sequence). The germline V and J ends were trimmed by 3 bases and 3 bases, with 12 bases remaining between them. The CDR3 is 13 amino acids.

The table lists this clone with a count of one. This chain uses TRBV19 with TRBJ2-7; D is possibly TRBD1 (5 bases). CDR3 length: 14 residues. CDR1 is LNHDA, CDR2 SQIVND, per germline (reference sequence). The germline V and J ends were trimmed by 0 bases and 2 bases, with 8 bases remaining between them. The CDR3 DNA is TGTGCCAGTAGTATAGAGGCCAGGGCCTACGAGCAGTACTTC. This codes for CASSIEARAYEQYF.

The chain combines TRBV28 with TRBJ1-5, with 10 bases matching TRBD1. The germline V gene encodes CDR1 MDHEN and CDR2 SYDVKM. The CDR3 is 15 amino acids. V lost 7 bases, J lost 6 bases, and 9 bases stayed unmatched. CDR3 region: CASKSRDRGIQPQHF. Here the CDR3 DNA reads TGTGCCAGCAAGAGCCGGGACAGGGGAATTCAGCCCCAGCATTTT.

CDR3 DNA: TGTGCCAGCAGTGATGATGAACTAGCGGGAGGGCCGTTAAGGTACGAGCAGTACTTC. Protein: CASSDDELAGGPLRYEQYF. The rearrangement links TRBV2 to TRBJ2-7; 13 nucleotides align to TRBD2. The CDR3 length is 19 residues. Unmatched junction bases numbered 15, after V lost 3 bases and J lost 4 bases. The germline V gene has CDR1 SNHLY and CDR2 FYNNEI.

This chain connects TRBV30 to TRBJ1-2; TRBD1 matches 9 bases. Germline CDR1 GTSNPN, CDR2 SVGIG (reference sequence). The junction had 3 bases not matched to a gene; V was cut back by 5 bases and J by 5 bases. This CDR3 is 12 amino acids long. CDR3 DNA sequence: TGTGCCTGGGTGGGGACAGGGTATGGCTACACCTTC. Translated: CAWVGTGYGYTF.

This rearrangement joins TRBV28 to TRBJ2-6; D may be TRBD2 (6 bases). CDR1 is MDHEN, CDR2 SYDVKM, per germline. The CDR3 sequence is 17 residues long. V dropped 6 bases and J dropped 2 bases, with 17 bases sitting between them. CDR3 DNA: TGTGCCAGCAGGCAACCCTGGGAGGTCACTGGGGCCAACGTCCTGACTTTC. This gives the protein CASRQPWEVTGANVLTF.

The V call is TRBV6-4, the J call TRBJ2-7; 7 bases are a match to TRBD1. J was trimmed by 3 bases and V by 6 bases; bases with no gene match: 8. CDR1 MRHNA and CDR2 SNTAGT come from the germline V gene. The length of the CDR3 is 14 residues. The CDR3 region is CASRTQGDGYEQYF. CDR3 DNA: TGTGCCAGCAGAACTCAGGGGGACGGCTACGAGCAGTACTTC.

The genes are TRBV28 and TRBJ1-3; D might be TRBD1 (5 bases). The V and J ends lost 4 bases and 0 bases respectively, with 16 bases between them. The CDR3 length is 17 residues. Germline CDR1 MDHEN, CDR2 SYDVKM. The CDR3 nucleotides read TGTGCCAGCAGTTACCCTTCGGCAGGGTCCTCTGGAAACACCATATATTTT. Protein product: CASSYPSAGSSGNTIYF.

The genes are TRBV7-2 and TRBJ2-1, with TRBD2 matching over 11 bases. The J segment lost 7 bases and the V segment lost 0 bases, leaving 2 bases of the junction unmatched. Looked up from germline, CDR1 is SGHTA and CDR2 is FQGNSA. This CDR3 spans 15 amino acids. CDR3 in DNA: TGTGCCAGCAGCTTAGCGGGACTAGCGGTTAATGAGCAGTTCTTC. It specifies CASSLAGLAVNEQFF.

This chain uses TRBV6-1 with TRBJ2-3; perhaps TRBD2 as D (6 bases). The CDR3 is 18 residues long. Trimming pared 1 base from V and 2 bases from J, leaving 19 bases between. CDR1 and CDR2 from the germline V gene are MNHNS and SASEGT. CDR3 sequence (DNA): TGTGCCAGCAGTGAAGTTCGAGAGGGTCGGGACTTCACAGATACGCAGTATTTT. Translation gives CASSEVREGRDFTDTQYF.

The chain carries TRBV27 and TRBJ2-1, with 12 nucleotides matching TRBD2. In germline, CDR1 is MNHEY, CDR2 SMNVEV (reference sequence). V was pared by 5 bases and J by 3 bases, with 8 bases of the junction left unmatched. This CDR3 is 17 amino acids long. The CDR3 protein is CASSTGLAGRVYNEQFF. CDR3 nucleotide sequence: TGTGCCAGCAGTACCGGACTAGCGGGAAGGGTCTACAATGAGCAGTTCTTC.

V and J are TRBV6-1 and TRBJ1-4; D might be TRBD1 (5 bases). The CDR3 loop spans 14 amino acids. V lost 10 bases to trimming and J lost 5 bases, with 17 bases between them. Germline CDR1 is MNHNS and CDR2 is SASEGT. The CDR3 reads CAIQSGGINEKLFF. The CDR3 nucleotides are TGTGCCATCCAGTCGGGGGGGATAAATGAAAAACTGTTTTTT.

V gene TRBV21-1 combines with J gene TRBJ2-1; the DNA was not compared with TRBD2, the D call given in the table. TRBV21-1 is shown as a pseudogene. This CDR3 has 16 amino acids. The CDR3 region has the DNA TGTGCCAGCAGCAGAAAAGGACTAGCGGGAGGAGTTGAGCAGTTCTTC. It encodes CASSRKGLAGGVEQFF.

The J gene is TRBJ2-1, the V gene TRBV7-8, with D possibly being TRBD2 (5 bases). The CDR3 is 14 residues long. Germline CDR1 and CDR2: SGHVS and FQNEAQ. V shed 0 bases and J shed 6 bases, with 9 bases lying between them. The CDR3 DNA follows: TGTGCCAGCAGCTTAGCCGTGGAGGCCAATGAGCAGTTCTTC. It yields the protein CASSLAVEANEQFF.

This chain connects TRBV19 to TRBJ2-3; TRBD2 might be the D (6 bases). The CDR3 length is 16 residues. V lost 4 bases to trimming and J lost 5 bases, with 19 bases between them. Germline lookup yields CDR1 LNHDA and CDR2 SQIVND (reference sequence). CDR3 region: CASSKHEPGLQDTQYF. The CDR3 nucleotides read TGTGCCAGTAGTAAGCATGAGCCGGGACTTCAAGATACGCAGTATTTT. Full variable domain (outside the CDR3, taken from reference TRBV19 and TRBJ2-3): DGGITQSPKYLFRKEGQNVTLSCEQNLNHDAMYWYRQDPGQGLRLIYYSQIVNDFQKGDIAEGYSVSREKKESFPLTVTSAQKNPTAFYLCASSKHEPGLQDTQYFGPGTRLTVL.

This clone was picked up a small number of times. This CDR3 reads CASRGTGNEKLFF. The CDR3 DNA is TGTGCCAGCAGAGGGACAGGGAATGAAAAACTGTTTTTT. The chain combines TRBV14 with TRBJ1-4, with 9 bases lining up with TRBD1. With V trimmed by 6 bases and J by 5 bases, 1 base remained unmatched. Germline V gene data show CDR1 as SGHDN and CDR2 as FVKESK. The CDR3 has 13 residues.

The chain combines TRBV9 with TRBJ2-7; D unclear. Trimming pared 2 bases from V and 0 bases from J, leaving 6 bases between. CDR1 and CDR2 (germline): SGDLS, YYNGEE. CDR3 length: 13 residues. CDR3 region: CASSVDTSYEQYF. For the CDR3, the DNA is TGTGCCAGCAGCGTTGACACCTCCTACGAGCAGTACTTC.

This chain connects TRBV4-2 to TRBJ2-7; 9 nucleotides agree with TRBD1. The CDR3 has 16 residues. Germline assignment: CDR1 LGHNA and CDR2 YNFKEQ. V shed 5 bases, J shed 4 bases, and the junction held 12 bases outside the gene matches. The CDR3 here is CASSNNAGTGIYEQYF. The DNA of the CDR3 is TGTGCCAGCAGCAACAACGCCGGGACAGGGATATACGAGCAGTACTTC.

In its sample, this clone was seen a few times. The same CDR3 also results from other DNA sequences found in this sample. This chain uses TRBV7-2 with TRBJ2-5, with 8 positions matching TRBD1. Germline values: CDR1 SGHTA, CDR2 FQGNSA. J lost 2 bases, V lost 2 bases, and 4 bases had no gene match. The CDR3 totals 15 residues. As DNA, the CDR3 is TGTGCCAGCAGCTTACGGGACAGGCCACAAGAGACCCAGTACTTC. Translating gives CASSLRDRPQETQYF.

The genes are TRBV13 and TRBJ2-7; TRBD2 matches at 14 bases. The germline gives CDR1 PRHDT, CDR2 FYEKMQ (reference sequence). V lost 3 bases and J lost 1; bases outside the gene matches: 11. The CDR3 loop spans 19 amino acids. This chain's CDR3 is CASSFWGLAGARDSYEQYF. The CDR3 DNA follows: TGTGCCAGCAGCTTCTGGGGACTAGCGGGAGCCCGCGATTCCTACGAGCAGTACTTC.

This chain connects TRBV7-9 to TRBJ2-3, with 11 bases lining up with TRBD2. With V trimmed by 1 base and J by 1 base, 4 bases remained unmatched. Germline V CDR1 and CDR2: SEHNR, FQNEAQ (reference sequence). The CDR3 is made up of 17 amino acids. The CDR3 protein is CASSLGKGLAGTDTQYF. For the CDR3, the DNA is TGTGCCAGCAGCTTAGGCAAGGGACTAGCGGGCACAGATACGCAGTATTTT.

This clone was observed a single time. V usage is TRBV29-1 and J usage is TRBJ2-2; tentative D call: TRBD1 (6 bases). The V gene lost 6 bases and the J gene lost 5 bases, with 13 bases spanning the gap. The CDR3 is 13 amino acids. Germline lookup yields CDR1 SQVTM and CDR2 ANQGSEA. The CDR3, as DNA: TGCAGCGTCCAGACAGGTGGGACCGGGGAGCTGTTTTTT. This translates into CSVQTGGTGELFF.

The CDR3 here is CASSYTSGRPDTQYF. Here the CDR3 DNA reads TGTGCCAGCAGTTATACTAGCGGGAGGCCAGATACGCAGTATTTT. The V call is TRBV27, the J call TRBJ2-3, with 12 bases lining up with TRBD2. Germline CDR1 reads MNHEY; CDR2 reads SMNVEV (reference sequence). The CDR3 totals 15 residues. V dropped 4 bases and J dropped 4; count of bases not matched to a gene: 3.

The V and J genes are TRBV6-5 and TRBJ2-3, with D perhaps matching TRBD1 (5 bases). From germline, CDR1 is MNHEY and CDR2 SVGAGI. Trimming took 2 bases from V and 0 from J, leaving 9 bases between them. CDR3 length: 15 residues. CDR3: CASSYDRKSTDTQYF. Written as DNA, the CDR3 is TGTGCCAGCAGTTACGACAGAAAAAGCACAGATACGCAGTATTTT.

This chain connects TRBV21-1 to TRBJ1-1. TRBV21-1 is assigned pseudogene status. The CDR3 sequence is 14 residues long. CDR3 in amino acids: CASSKVGGDTEAFF. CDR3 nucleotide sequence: TGTGCCAGCAGCAAAGTAGGAGGGGACACTGAAGCTTTCTTT.

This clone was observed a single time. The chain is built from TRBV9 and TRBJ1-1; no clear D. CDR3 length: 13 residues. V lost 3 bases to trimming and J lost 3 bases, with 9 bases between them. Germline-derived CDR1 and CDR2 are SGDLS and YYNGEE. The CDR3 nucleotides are TGTGCCAGCAGCGCCAGACACTACACTGAAGCTTTCTTT. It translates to CASSARHYTEAFF.

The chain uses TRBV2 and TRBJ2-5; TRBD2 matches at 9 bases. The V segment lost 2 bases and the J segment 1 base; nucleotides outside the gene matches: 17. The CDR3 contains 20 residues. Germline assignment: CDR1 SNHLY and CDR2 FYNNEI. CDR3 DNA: TGTGCCAGCAGTGAAAAGGGGTTTCTTGTGCTAGCGGGGATCCAAGAGACCCAGTACTTC. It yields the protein CASSEKGFLVLAGIQETQYF.